A selection of T cell receptor beta chains follows, all from one sample in a study of T cell responses to AZD1222 COVID-19 vaccine. The data were produced by immunoSEQ multiplex PCR, yet TCRdb's version contains in-frame clones alone and is incomplete. Altogether nearly 95,000 clones are present, roughly 89% being singletons, with the ten largest covering almost 8.5%. The specimen comprised peripheral blood, sampled on day 0 of AZD1222 vaccination. These receptors were obtained from an adult in good health. CDR3s include the opening cysteine and the closing phenylalanine or tryptophan. The D gene is left open where the match is weak. Expanded clones get a size class; other rows say once, few or many, or leave the size out.

V	D	size	J	CDR3	DNA
TRBV28	NA	NA	TRBJ2-1	CASATVSYNEQFF	TGTGCCAGCGCGACAGTCTCCTACAATGAGCAGTTCTTC
TRBV6-4	TRBD1	large	TRBJ2-2	CASSGTGDTGELFF	TGTGCCAGCAGTGGGACAGGGGACACCGGGGAGCTGTTTTTT
TRBV7-3	TRBD2	NA	TRBJ2-3	CASSSPGLAGAGISTDTQYF	TGTGCCAGCAGCTCTCCGGGACTAGCGGGGGCCGGCATTAGTACAGATACGCAGTATTTT
TRBV19	NA	NA	TRBJ1-3	CASSPTTGISGNTIYF	TGTGCCAGTAGTCCTACCACAGGGATCTCTGGAAACACCATATATTTT
TRBV7-4	NA	NA	TRBJ1-3	CASSRTDLRSGGNTIYF	TGTGCCAGCAGCAGGACGGACCTCCGTTCCGGTGGAAACACCATATATTTT
TRBV7-8	NA	NA	TRBJ1-5	CASSLVGDGNQPQHF	TGTGCCAGCAGCCTAGTTGGGGATGGCAATCAGCCCCAGCATTTT
TRBV19	NA	NA	TRBJ1-5	CASSKDRNPQPQHF	TGTGCCAGTAGTAAAGACAGGAACCCTCAGCCCCAGCATTTT
TRBV11-2	NA	once	TRBJ1-3	CASSFYIGRSGNTIYF	TGTGCCAGCAGCTTTTATATTGGTCGCTCTGGAAACACCATATATTTT
TRBV6-5	NA	NA	TRBJ2-3	CTSSYQSGSTDTQYF	TGTACCAGCAGTTACCAATCGGGCAGCACAGATACGCAGTATTTT
TRBV12-3/TRBV12-4	NA	NA	TRBJ1-1	CASSLGLYRSF	TGTGCCAGCAGTTTAGGGCTTTACAGGAGTTTT
TRBV6-9	TRBD1	NA	TRBJ1-2	CASSHLQGARDGYTF	TGTGCCAGCAGTCACCTACAGGGGGCCAGGGATGGCTACACCTTC
TRBV6-2/TRBV6-3	NA	medium-sized	TRBJ2-4	CASSLEDIGIQYF	TGTGCCAGCAGTTTAGAGGACATCGGCATTCAGTACTTC
TRBV19	NA	NA	TRBJ1-1	CASSIAANTEAFF	TGTGCCAGTAGTATAGCGGCCAACACTGAAGCTTTCTTT
TRBV6-5	NA	few	TRBJ2-2	CASWAGELFF	TGTGCCAGCTGGGCCGGGGAGCTGTTTTTT
TRBV11-2	NA	once	TRBJ1-2	CASSLGNTGPDGYTF	TGTGCCAGCAGCTTAGGGAACACGGGCCCGGATGGCTACACCTTC
TRBV12-3/TRBV12-4	NA	NA	TRBJ1-1	CASSLGTEAFF	TGTGCCAGCAGTTTGGGGACTGAAGCTTTCTTT
TRBV5-1	TRBD1	NA	TRBJ2-7	CASSFRGSQAYEQYF	TGCGCCAGCAGCTTCAGGGGGAGTCAGGCTTACGAGCAGTACTTC
TRBV9	TRBD1	NA	TRBJ2-5	CASSDPGQGAETQYF	TGTGCCAGCAGCGACCCGGGACAGGGGGCAGAGACCCAGTACTTC
TRBV7-7	NA	NA	TRBJ2-5	CASSLNVGETQYF	TGTGCTAGCAGCTTAAATGTGGGGGAGACCCAGTACTTC
TRBV7-2	TRBD2	NA	TRBJ2-1	CASSHPGSGVNNEQFF	TGTGCCAGCAGCCACCCAGGGAGCGGGGTAAACAATGAGCAGTTCTTC
TRBV7-8	NA	NA	TRBJ1-2	CASSLLGTTRDGYTF	TGTGCCAGCAGCTTATTGGGCACGACTCGGGATGGCTACACCTTC
TRBV3-1/TRBV3-2	NA	NA	TRBJ1-5	CASSQDNYVGQPQHF	TGTGCCAGCAGCCAAGATAACTACGTCGGTCAGCCCCAGCATTTT
TRBV14	NA	NA	TRBJ1-2	CASSQDRTTF	TGTGCCAGCAGCCAAGACAGAACCACCTTC
TRBV7-8	NA	NA	TRBJ1-5	CASRAGASNQPQHF	TGTGCCAGCAGAGCGGGGGCCAGCAATCAGCCCCAGCATTTT
TRBV7-9	NA	NA	TRBJ1-2	CASSLGVLGYTF	TGTGCCAGCAGTCTCGGGGTCTTGGGCTACACCTTC
TRBV6-5	NA	NA	TRBJ2-1	CASSLGLYNEQFF	TGTGCCAGCAGTCTCGGACTGTACAATGAGCAGTTCTTC
TRBV24-1	NA	NA	TRBJ1-1	CATSDSHTGLNTEAFF	TGTGCCACCAGTGATTCCCATACAGGGTTGAACACTGAAGCTTTCTTT
TRBV11-2	NA	few	TRBJ1-4	CASSPRPQGSEKLFF	TGTGCCAGCAGCCCACGACCCCAGGGTTCGGAAAAACTGTTTTTT
TRBV7-9	NA	NA	TRBJ1-4	CASSLEEGADNEKLFF	TGTGCCAGCAGCTTAGAGGAAGGGGCTGATAATGAAAAACTGTTTTTT
TRBV7-8	TRBD1	NA	TRBJ1-2	CASTPGAGGGGRGYTF	TGTGCCAGCACCCCGGGGGCAGGGGGCGGGGGTCGTGGCTACACCTTC
TRBV6-6	NA	NA	TRBJ1-4	CASAGATNEKLFF	TGTGCCAGCGCAGGGGCAACTAATGAAAAACTGTTTTTT
TRBV15	NA	NA	TRBJ2-2	CATSRDRATGELFF	TGTGCCACCAGCAGAGACAGGGCGACCGGGGAGCTGTTTTTT
TRBV6-1	TRBD1	few	TRBJ2-7	CASSETGTGVYEQYF	TGTGCCAGCAGTGAAACCGGGACAGGGGTGTACGAGCAGTACTTC
TRBV3-1/TRBV3-2	TRBD1	NA	TRBJ2-7	CASSQGFGTGVLEQYF	TGTGCCAGCAGCCAAGGATTTGGGACAGGGGTCCTCGAGCAGTACTTC
TRBV19	NA	NA	TRBJ2-7	CASSIGDKSYEQYF	TGTGCCAGTAGTATAGGGGACAAGTCCTACGAGCAGTACTTC
TRBV3-1/TRBV3-2	NA	NA	TRBJ1-1	CASSQSISRNTEAFF	TGTGCCAGCAGCCAATCCATTTCGCGGAACACTGAAGCTTTCTTT
TRBV6-5	NA	NA	TRBJ1-2	CASSSAPTGNYGYTF	TGTGCCAGCAGCTCTGCACCGACAGGAAACTATGGCTACACCTTC
TRBV3-1/TRBV3-2	NA	NA	TRBJ1-2	CASSQVQGGSGYTF	TGTGCCAGCAGCCAAGTTCAGGGTGGCAGTGGCTACACCTTC
TRBV4-1	NA	NA	TRBJ1-2	CASSQPRAPGDGYTF	TGCGCCAGCAGCCAACCTCGGGCTCCCGGGGATGGCTACACCTTC
TRBV9	NA	NA	TRBJ2-6	CASSPLFIKGSPSGANVLTF	TGTGCCAGCAGCCCTTTGTTTATTAAGGGGTCTCCTTCTGGGGCCAACGTCCTGACTTTC
TRBV9	NA	NA	TRBJ2-2	CASSVRSEGTGELFF	TGTGCCAGCAGCGTAAGGTCAGAAGGGACCGGGGAGCTGTTTTTT
TRBV9	TRBD2	NA	TRBJ2-2	CASSPGTSGVGELFF	TGTGCCAGCAGCCCCGGGACTAGCGGGGTCGGGGAGCTGTTTTTT
TRBV6-4	TRBD2	NA	TRBJ2-3	CASSETSGGADTQYF	TGTGCCAGCAGTGAGACTAGCGGGGGGGCGGATACGCAGTATTTT
TRBV19	NA	NA	TRBJ1-5	CASSMGVRKPQHF	TGTGCCAGTAGTATGGGGGTCCGGAAGCCCCAGCATTTT
TRBV12-1	NA	NA	TRBJ2-7	CASSFDRYLSYEQYF	TGTGCCAGCAGCTTCGACCGATACCTTAGCTACGAGCAGTACTTC
TRBV21-1	NA	NA	TRBJ2-7	CASSKRDEQYF	TGTGCCAGCAGCAAACGAGACGAGCAGTACTTC
TRBV5-1	NA	NA	TRBJ2-1	CASSLAVGGGNEQFF	TGCGCCAGCAGCTTGGCGGTCGGGGGTGGGAATGAGCAGTTCTTC
TRBV4-3	NA	NA	TRBJ2-6	CASSQESSGANVLTF	TGCGCCAGCAGCCAAGAAAGCTCTGGGGCCAACGTCCTGACTTTC
TRBV19	NA	NA	TRBJ1-3	CASSPPGSGNTIYF	TGTGCCAGTAGTCCCCCGGGCTCTGGAAACACCATATATTTT
TRBV2	NA	once	TRBJ2-5	CASSLLAEETQYF	TGTGCCAGCAGTCTACTAGCCGAAGAGACCCAGTACTTC
TRBV5-4	NA	once	TRBJ1-1	CASSLATQNTEAFF	TGTGCCAGCAGCTTGGCCACGCAGAACACTGAAGCTTTCTTT
TRBV3-1/TRBV3-2	NA	NA	TRBJ2-5	CASSKLWETQYF	TGTGCCAGCAGTAAGTTGTGGGAGACCCAGTACTTC